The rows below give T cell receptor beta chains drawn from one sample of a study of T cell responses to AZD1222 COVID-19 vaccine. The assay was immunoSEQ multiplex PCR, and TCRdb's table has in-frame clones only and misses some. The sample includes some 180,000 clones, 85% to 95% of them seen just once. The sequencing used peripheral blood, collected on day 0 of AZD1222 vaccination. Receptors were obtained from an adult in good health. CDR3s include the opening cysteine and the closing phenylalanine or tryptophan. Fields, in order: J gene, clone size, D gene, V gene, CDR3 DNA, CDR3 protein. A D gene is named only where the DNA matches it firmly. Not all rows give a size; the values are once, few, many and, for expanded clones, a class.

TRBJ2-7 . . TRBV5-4 TGTGCCAGCAGCTTGGCACAGACCTACGAGCAGTACTTC CASSLAQTYEQYF
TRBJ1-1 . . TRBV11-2 TGTGCCAGCAGACCTGGCCGTGGCACGAACACTGAAGCTTTCTTT CASRPGRGTNTEAFF
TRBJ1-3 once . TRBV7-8 TGTGCCAGCAGCTCGGACAGCTCGGTAAACACCATATATTTT CASSSDSSVNTIYF
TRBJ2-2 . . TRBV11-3 TGTGCCAGCAGCTTAATGGCTAGCGAGAACGGGGAGCTGTTTTTT CASSLMASENGELFF
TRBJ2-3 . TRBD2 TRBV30 TGTGCCTGGAGCTTCGGACTAGCGGGGGGTGCAGATACGCAGTATTTT CAWSFGLAGGADTQYF
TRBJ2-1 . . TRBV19 TGTGCCAGTAGTAGTCTTCGCAATGAGCAGTTCTTC CASSSLRNEQFF
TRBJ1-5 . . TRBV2 TGTGCCAGCAGTGTTTATCGAAGCAATCAGCCCCAGCATTTT CASSVYRSNQPQHF
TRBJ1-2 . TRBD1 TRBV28 TGTGCCAGCCTCCGCCCACCGGGACAGGGGGACTATGGCTACACCTTC CASLRPPGQGDYGYTF
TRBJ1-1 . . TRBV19 TGTGCCAGTAGTAGTTCCCTGGCAGGGTTGGGAACTGAAGCTTTCTTT CASSSSLAGLGTEAFF
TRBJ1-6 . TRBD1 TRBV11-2 TGTGCCAGCAGTCGACAGGGGCGTAATTCACCCCTCCACTTT CASSRQGRNSPLHF
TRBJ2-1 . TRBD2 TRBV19 TGTGCCAGTAGTATTAGCGGGAGCTCCTACAATGAGCAGTTCTTC CASSISGSSYNEQFF
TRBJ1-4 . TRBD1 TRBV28 TGTGCCAGCAGTTTCGAGGGGGCGGGTGAAAAACTGTTTTTT CASSFEGAGEKLFF
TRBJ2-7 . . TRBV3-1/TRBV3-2 TGTGCCAGCAGCCAAGGACAAGGGGCCCACGAGCAGTACTTC CASSQGQGAHEQYF
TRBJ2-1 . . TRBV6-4 TGTGCCACCTCATTGGACAGCAACAATGAGCAGTTCTTC CATSLDSNNEQFF
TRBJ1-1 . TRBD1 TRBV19 TGTGCCAGTAGGCCAGGGGGGAAAATGAACACTGAAGCTTTCTTT CASRPGGKMNTEAFF
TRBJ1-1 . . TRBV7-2 TGTGCCAGCAGCTTAGATCTGTGGGAAAGGGGCACTGAAGCTTTCTTT CASSLDLWERGTEAFF
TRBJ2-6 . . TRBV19 TGTGCCAGTAGTATAAGTGAGTCCGGGGCCAACGTCCTGACTTTC CASSISESGANVLTF
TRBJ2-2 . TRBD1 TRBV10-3 TGTGCCATCAGTGAGCCGACAGGGTTAATCGGGGAGCTGTTTTTT CAISEPTGLIGELFF
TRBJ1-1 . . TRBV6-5 TGTGCCAGCAGGAGAAAGCTGGCCACTGAAGCTTTCTTT CASRRKLATEAFF
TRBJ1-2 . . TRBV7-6 TGTGCCAGCAGCTCCTCCTATTATGGCTACACCTTC CASSSSYYGYTF
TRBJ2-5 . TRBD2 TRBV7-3 TGTGCCAGCAGCTCCGGACTAGGGGCAAGGGACCAGTACTTC CASSSGLGARDQYF
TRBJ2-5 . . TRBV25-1 TGTGCCAGTAGAAAGGGAACTGAGACCCAGTACTTC CASRKGTETQYF
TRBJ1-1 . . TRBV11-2 TGTGCCAGCAGCCACATCTGGAACACTGAAGCTTTCTTT CASSHIWNTEAFF
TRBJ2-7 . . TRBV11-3 TGTGCCAGCAGATCTAGACGGCCGCGGTACTTC CASRSRRPRYF
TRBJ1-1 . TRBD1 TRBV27 TGTGCCAGCAGTACGACAGGGATGACGAACACTGAAGCTTTCTTT CASSTTGMTNTEAFF
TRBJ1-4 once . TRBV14 TGTGCCAGCAGCCAAGACCCTGAAAAACTGTTTTTT CASSQDPEKLFF
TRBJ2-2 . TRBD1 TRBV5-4 TGTGCCAGCAGCCGCCCCGGGACAGCCAACTCGAACACCGGGGAGCTGTTTTTT CASSRPGTANSNTGELFF
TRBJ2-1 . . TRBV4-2 TGTGCCAGCAGCCAAGAGGGTGGGGGTGAGCAGTTCTTC CASSQEGGGEQFF
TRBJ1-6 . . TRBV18 TGTGCCAGCTCACCAAAAGGACAGCGAAAATCCTCCGACGCCGACTATAATTCACCCCTCCACTTT CASSPKGQRKSSDADYNSPLHF
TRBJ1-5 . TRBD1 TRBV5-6 TGTGCCAGCAGCTACCGTGGACAGGGGCGGCATCAGCCCCAGCATTTT CASSYRGQGRHQPQHF